This is a list of T cell receptor beta chains from one sample in a study of cytomegalovirus exposure and HLA in healthy donors. Some clones are missing from TCRdb's copy, which holds only in-frame ones; the method was immunoSEQ multiplex PCR. The profile covers tens of thousands of clones, with approximately 80% appearing a single time and roughly 8.2% taken by the ten largest. Sequencing used PBMCs. The receptors shown here come from a man between 18 and 35 years old in good health and CMV-seropositive. Each CDR3 is given without its conserved first and last residue. The order of the fields is clone size, V gene, J gene, CDR3 protein. Rows may omit the clone size; those that give it use once, few, many or a size class.

>-|TRBV9|TRBJ2-7
ASSSGTGGLNRQY
>-|TRBV30|TRBJ1-2
AWSVLGLGYT
>-|TRBV7-2|TRBJ2-3
ASSFEAGGTDTQY
>few|TRBV11-2|TRBJ1-5
ASSLTGNQPQH
>-|TRBV25-1|TRBJ2-2
ASSEFTGGNTGELF
>few|TRBV2|TRBJ1-2
ASSEATGNYGYT
>-|TRBV7-6|TRBJ1-6
ASSREGQGKNSPLH
>few|TRBV29-1|TRBJ2-7
SCLGTGSYEQY
>-|TRBV7-6|TRBJ2-5
ASSLDSGAGRETQY
>-|TRBV25-1|TRBJ1-6
ASSEWGTGNSPLH
>-|TRBV6-5|TRBJ1-2
ASSVQRGNYGYT
>-|TRBV6-7|TRBJ1-1
ASSYRDRGRTEAF
>-|TRBV19|TRBJ1-1
ASTLDRGAEAF
>-|TRBV18|TRBJ2-7
ASSPGQGASVQY
>few|TRBV6-1|TRBJ1-1
ASIEGTGVTEAF
>few|TRBV7-8|TRBJ2-7
ASSPIAGDYYEQY
>-|TRBV4-1|TRBJ2-3
ASSPLWKGGTDTQY
>-|TRBV18|TRBJ1-5
ASSPTGEMTSNQPQH
>-|TRBV11-2|TRBJ1-1
ASSLAPHTEAF
>once|TRBV10-2|TRBJ1-5
ASSGSGGGNQPQH
>-|TRBV6-5|TRBJ1-2
ASRRASGGYT
>-|TRBV28|TRBJ1-2
ASTANYGYT